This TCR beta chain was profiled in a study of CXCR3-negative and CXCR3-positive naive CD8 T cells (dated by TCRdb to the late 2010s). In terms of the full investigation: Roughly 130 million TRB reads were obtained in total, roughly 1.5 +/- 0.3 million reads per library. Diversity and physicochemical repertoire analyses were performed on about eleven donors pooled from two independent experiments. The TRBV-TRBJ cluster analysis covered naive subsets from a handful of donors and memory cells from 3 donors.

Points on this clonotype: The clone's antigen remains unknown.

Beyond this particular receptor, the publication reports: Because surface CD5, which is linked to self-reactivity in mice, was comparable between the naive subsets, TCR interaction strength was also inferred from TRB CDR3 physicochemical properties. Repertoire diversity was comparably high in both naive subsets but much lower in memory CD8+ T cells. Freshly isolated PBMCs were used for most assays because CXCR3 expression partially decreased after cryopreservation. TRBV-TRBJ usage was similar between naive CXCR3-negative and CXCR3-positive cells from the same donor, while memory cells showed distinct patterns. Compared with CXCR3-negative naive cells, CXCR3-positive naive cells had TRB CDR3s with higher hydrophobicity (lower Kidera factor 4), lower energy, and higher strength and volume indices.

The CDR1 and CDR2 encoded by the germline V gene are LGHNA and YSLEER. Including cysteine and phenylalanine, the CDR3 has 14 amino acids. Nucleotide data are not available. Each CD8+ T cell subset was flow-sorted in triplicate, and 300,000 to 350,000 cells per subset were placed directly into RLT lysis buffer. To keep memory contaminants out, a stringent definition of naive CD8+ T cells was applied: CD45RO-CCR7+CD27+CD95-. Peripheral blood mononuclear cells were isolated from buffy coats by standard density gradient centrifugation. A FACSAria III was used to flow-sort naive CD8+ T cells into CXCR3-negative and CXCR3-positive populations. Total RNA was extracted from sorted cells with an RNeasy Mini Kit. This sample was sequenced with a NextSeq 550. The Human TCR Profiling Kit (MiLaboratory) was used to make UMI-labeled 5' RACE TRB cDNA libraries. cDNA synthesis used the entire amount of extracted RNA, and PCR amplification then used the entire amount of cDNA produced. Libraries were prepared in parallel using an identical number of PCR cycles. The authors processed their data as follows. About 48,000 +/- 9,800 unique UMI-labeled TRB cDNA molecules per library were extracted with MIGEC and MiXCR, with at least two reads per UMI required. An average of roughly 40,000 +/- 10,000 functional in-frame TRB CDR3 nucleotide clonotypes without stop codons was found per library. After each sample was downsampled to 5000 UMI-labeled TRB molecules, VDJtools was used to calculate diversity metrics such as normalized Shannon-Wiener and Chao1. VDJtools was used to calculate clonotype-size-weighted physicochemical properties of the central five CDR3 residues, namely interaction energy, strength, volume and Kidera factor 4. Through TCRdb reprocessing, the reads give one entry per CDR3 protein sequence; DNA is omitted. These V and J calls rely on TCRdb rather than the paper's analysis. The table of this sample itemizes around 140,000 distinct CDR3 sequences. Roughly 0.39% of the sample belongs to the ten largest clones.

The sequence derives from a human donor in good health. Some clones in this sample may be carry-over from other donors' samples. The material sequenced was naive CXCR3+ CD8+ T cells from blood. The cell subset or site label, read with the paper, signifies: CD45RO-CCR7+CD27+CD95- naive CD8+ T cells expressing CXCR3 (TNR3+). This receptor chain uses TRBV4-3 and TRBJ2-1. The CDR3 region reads CASSQDPRYNEQFF.